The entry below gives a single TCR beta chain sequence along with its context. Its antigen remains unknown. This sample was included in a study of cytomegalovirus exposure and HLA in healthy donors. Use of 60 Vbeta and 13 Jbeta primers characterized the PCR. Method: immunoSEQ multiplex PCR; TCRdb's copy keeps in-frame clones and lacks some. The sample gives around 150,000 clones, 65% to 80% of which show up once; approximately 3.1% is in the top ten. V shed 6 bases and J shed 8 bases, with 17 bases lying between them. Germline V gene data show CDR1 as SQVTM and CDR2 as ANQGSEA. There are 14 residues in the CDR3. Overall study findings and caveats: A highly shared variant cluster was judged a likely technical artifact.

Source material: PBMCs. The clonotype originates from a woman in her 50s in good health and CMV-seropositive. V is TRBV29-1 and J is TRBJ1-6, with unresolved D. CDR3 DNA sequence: TGCAGCGTATCCGGGCCGAGGGAGGATTCACCCCTCCACTTT. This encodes CSVSGPREDSPLHF. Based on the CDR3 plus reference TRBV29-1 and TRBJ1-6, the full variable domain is SAVISQKPSRDICQRGTSLTIQCQVDSQVTMMFWYRQQPGQSLTLIATANQGSEATYESGFVIDKFPISRPNLTFSTLTVSNMSPEDSSIYLCSVSGPREDSPLHFGNGTRLTVT.